The 27 T cell receptor beta chains in this list originate from one sample, sequenced in a study of identifying expanded T cells in peripheral blood (dated by TCRdb to the late 2010s). Library method: the immunoSEQ multiplex PCR assay. TCRdb holds this immuneACCESS table with in-frame rearrangements only. Some clones are missing; in checked studies, unresolved V genes explain under half, and the rest has no known cause. The sample table contains 50,000 or so clones; only one count was recorded for about nine tenths of them. The ten largest make up 3% to 4% of the sample. Sequenced material: blood. The receptors were sampled from a person between 18 and 69 years old in good health.

The V and J genes are TRBV12-5 and TRBJ1-6, with D possibly matching TRBD1 (6 bases). CDR1 is LGHNT and CDR2 is FRNRAP in the germline V gene. This CDR3 contains 14 residues. Trimming took off 3 bases at V and 10 bases at J, with 13 bases between the two ends. Written as DNA, the CDR3 is TGTGCTAGTGGTTTTACAGGGCGGAACTCACCCCTCCACTTT. Residues: CASGFTGRNSPLHF.

This chain uses TRBV13 with TRBJ2-7, with D perhaps matching TRBD2 (8 bases). Germline lookup yields CDR1 PRHDT and CDR2 FYEKMQ (reference sequence). There are 17 residues in the CDR3. V lost 4 bases, J lost 3 bases, and 22 bases lay in between. The CDR3: CASSSILTGTSLYEQYF. The CDR3 DNA reads as TGTGCCAGCAGCTCCATCCTGACAGGGACTAGTCTCTACGAGCAGTACTTC.

A single count supports this clone. The V gene is TRBV28, the J gene TRBJ2-3; 11 nucleotides line up with TRBD2. V gave up 10 bases and J gave up 6 bases; unmatched junction bases: 9. Germline CDR1 and CDR2: MDHEN and SYDVKM. The CDR3 spans 14 residues. CDR3 nucleotides: TGTGCCATCGACACTAGCGGGAGAAGGGATACGCAGTATTTT. Translation: CAIDTSGRRDTQYF.

The rearrangement links TRBV9 to TRBJ2-7; possibly TRBD1 or TRBD2 for D (5 bases each). Germline CDR1 is SGDLS and CDR2 is YYNGEE. The CDR3 consists of 14 residues. With 0 bases removed from V and 2 bases from J, the gap between germline ends came to 9 bases. CDR3 region: CASSVGDEAYEQYF. The CDR3 region has the DNA TGTGCCAGCAGCGTAGGGGACGAGGCCTACGAGCAGTACTTC.

V gene TRBV7-2 combines with J gene TRBJ2-5, with 8 bases identical to TRBD2. Per the germline V gene, CDR1 is SGHTA and CDR2 is FQGNSA. Unmatched junction bases numbered 8, after V lost 1 base and J lost 1 base. This CDR3 has 17 amino acids. CDR3 sequence: CASSLGVSGTSQETQYF. Here the CDR3 DNA reads TGTGCCAGCAGCTTAGGAGTTAGCGGGACGTCCCAAGAGACCCAGTACTTC. Full variable domain (missing parts from reference TRBV7-2 and TRBJ2-5): GAGVSQSPSNKVTEKGKDVELRCDPISGHTALYWYRQSLGQGLEFLIYFQGNSAPDKSGLPSDRFSAERTGGSVSTLTIQRTQQEDSAVYLCASSLGVSGTSQETQYFGPGTRLLVL.

The CDR3 nucleotides are TGCGCCAGCAGCTTGACCGACGGGAGGCAAGAGACCCAGTACTTC. Amino acids: CASSLTDGRQETQYF. This rearrangement joins TRBV5-1 to TRBJ2-5; 7 nucleotides agree with TRBD2. The junction had 5 bases not matched to a gene; V was cut back by 1 base and J by 2 bases. CDR3 length equals 15 residues. In germline, CDR1 is SGHRS, CDR2 YFSETQ.

CDR3 amino acids: CAWSVWVRTEAFF. DNA for the CDR3: TGTGCCTGGAGTGTATGGGTTCGGACTGAAGCTTTCTTT. The J gene is TRBJ1-1, the V gene TRBV30; no firm D call. The CDR3 has 13 residues. The germline V gene encodes CDR1 GTSNPN and CDR2 SVGIG (reference sequence). Trimming cost V 0 bases and J 5 bases, with 10 bases left between them.

The V and J genes are TRBV4-1 and TRBJ2-3, with TRBD2 identical over 7 bases. CDR3 length: 18 amino acids. The V segment lost 2 bases and the J segment 6 bases; nucleotides outside the gene matches: 17. The germline CDR1 and CDR2 sequences are MGHRA and YSYEKL. CDR3 residues: CASSQNPGLWALSDTQYF. The CDR3 DNA follows: TGCGCCAGCAGCCAAAACCCGGGACTATGGGCTCTGTCGGATACGCAGTATTTT.

This rearrangement joins TRBV29-1 to TRBJ2-7, with a possible D match to TRBD2 (5 bases). Germline V gene lookup returns CDR1 SQVTM and CDR2 ANQGSEA. V was clipped by 3 bases and J by 6 bases, with 9 bases between them. This CDR3 has 11 residues. CDR3 residues: CSVDRGSEQYF. For the CDR3, the DNA is TGCAGCGTTGACCGGGGATCCGAGCAGTACTTC.

The chain is built from TRBV10-2 and TRBJ1-3; no definite D call. V lost 8 bases to trimming and J lost 4 bases, with 6 bases between them. Looked up from germline, CDR1 is WSHSY and CDR2 is SAAADI. The CDR3 spans 11 residues. The CDR3 coding sequence is TGCGCCAGCCGGTCAGGAAACACCATATATTTT. Its translation is CASRSGNTIYF.

The chain uses TRBV29-1 and TRBJ1-4, with D perhaps TRBD1 (5 bases). CDR3 length: 16 amino acids. Germline CDR1 SQVTM, CDR2 ANQGSEA. The ends were cut back, 4 bases at V and 5 bases at J, with 20 bases in the middle. The DNA for the CDR3 is TGCAGCGTTGGGGGCTACGAGGGAGGAGAAAATGAAAAACTGTTTTTT. Its translation: CSVGGYEGGENEKLFF.

The J gene is TRBJ2-7, the V gene TRBV4-3; D unclear. Trimming took 0 bases from V and 0 from J, leaving 6 bases between them. Germline V CDR1 and CDR2: LGHNA, YSLEER. The CDR3 is 14 amino acids. CDR3 region: CASSQDRLSYEQYF. CDR3 DNA: TGCGCCAGCAGCCAAGATAGACTCTCCTACGAGCAGTACTTC.

This clone was seen only once. CDR3 sequence reads: CASSQESGQGGLGYTF. The CDR3 DNA reads TGCGCCAGCAGCCAAGAAAGTGGGCAGGGGGGGCTTGGCTACACCTTC. The chain employs TRBV4-3 and TRBJ1-2; 7 positions agree with TRBD1. Trimming took 0 bases from V and 7 from J; bases not matched to a gene: 11. Germline loops: CDR1 LGHNA, CDR2 YSLEER. This CDR3 has 16 residues.

The chain combines TRBV28 with TRBJ1-3; D unclear. The CDR3 length is 14 residues. Trimming stripped 6 bases from V and 9 bases from J, with 18 bases between. From germline, CDR1 is MDHEN and CDR2 SYDVKM. The CDR3, as DNA: TGTGCCAGCAGGCCGGGTCAGCGCGATGGCACCATATATTTT. Protein product: CASRPGQRDGTIYF.

This clone has only a few counts. The chain combines TRBV7-2 with TRBJ1-2; TRBD1 matches 9 bases. The CDR3 length is 15 residues. V lost 1 base, J lost 4 bases, and 4 bases stayed unmatched. The V gene's germline CDR1 is SGHTA and CDR2 FQGNSA. Here the CDR3 reads CASSLGTGGAYGYTF. The DNA of the CDR3 is TGTGCCAGCAGCTTAGGCACAGGGGGCGCCTATGGCTACACCTTC.

V and J are TRBV28 and TRBJ1-2, with D possibly TRBD1 on 5 matching bases. V lost 6 bases, J lost 4 bases, and 12 bases lay in between. The CDR3 loop spans 13 amino acids. Per germline, CDR1 MDHEN and CDR2 SYDVKM. The CDR3 sequence is CASRTGPTYGYTF. CDR3 sequence (DNA): TGTGCCAGCAGAACAGGTCCCACCTATGGCTACACCTTC.

The chain employs TRBV20-1 and TRBJ1-1; D remains ambiguous. CDR3 length equals 11 residues. Germline lookup yields CDR1 DFQATT and CDR2 SNEGSKA (reference sequence). V was cut by 4 bases and J by 8 bases, with 11 bases left in between. The CDR3 bases are TGCAGTGCTACCAGACCGAAGGAAGCTTTCTTT. Its translation: CSATRPKEAFF.

The genes are TRBV9 and TRBJ2-1; unclear D gene. V was cut by 2 bases and J by 0 bases, with 6 bases left in between. The CDR3 is made up of 14 amino acids. Germline V gene lookup returns CDR1 SGDLS and CDR2 YYNGEE. CDR3 sequence (DNA): TGTGCCAGCAGCGTTGGTCCCTCCTACAATGAGCAGTTCTTC. It is translated as CASSVGPSYNEQFF.

The chain employs TRBV10-1 and TRBJ1-2; weak D call: TRBD1 (5 bases). V was pared by 6 bases and J by 6 bases, with 23 bases between. Germline CDR1 WNHNN, CDR2 SYGVQD (reference sequence). This CDR3 is built from 16 residues. CDR3 loop: CASSGKADGGEDGYTF. The CDR3, as DNA: TGCGCCAGCAGCGGAAAAGCCGATGGGGGGGAGGATGGCTACACCTTC.

The J gene is TRBJ2-7, the V gene TRBV28; 7 nucleotides agree with TRBD2. The V segment lost 10 bases and the J segment 6 bases; nucleotides outside the gene matches: 15. The CDR3 consists of 14 residues. In germline, CDR1 is MDHEN, CDR2 SYDVKM. The CDR3 here is CATSLRRLAREQYF. DNA for the CDR3: TGTGCCACCTCCCTCCGGAGACTAGCCCGCGAGCAGTACTTC.

This clone has just one count. V usage is TRBV18 and J usage is TRBJ1-6; D uncertain. Germline values: CDR1 KGHSH, CDR2 LQKENI. The CDR3 extends over 12 amino acids. Deletions cut 6 bases from V and 8 bases from J, with 8 bases between. The CDR3 DNA is TGTGCCAGCTCGAGGCGGGATTCACCCCTCCACTTT. Amino acids: CASSRRDSPLHF.

J is TRBJ2-2 and V is TRBV5-3, with a tentative D call TRBD2 (5 bases). TRBV5-3 is marked as an open reading frame, function uncertain. The V end lost 4 bases, the J end lost 0 bases, and 16 bases lay between the germline ends. The CDR3 has 17 residues. In nucleotides, the CDR3 is TGTGCCAGAAGCCCCGTCGTCCGAGGGCCGAACACCGGGGAGCTGTTTTTT. Translating it yields CARSPVVRGPNTGELFF.

This clone was picked up one time. The chain joins TRBV18 to TRBJ2-7; TRBD1 is a possible D gene (6 bases). V was cut by 3 bases and J by 2 bases, with 8 bases left in between. The CDR3 extends over 13 amino acids. The germline V gene encodes CDR1 KGHSH and CDR2 LQKENI. CDR3 in DNA: TGTGCCAGCTCACCTGGACAGACCTACGAGCAGTACTTC. Protein product: CASSPGQTYEQYF.

This clone was recorded a few times. This sequence joins TRBV29-1 and TRBJ1-1; no clear D gene. V lost 7 bases to trimming and J lost 1 base, with 10 bases between them. This CDR3 is 12 amino acids long. The germline V gene has CDR1 SQVTM and CDR2 ANQGSEA. Here the CDR3 DNA reads TGCAGCGCTTCGGACGGGAACACTGAAGCTTTCTTT. Translation: CSASDGNTEAFF.

The chain couples TRBV14 to TRBJ1-5; possible D gene TRBD1, 5 bases. The CDR3 has 13 residues. Per the germline V gene, CDR1 is SGHDN and CDR2 is FVKESK. The V and J ends lost 4 bases and 6 bases respectively, with 10 bases between them. The CDR3 region is CASSRSTGQPQHF. CDR3 bases: TGTGCCAGCAGCCGGAGCACAGGTCAGCCCCAGCATTTT.

V is TRBV5-1 and J is TRBJ2-3; TRBD2 might be the D (5 bases). Germline lookup yields CDR1 SGHRS and CDR2 YFSETQ. This CDR3 spans 12 amino acids. The V gene lost 4 bases and the J gene lost 4 bases, with 7 bases spanning the gap. The CDR3 sequence is CASSGGADTQYF. CDR3 bases: TGCGCCAGCAGCGGAGGAGCAGATACGCAGTATTTT.

V and J are TRBV5-6 and TRBJ2-7, with 8 bases aligning to TRBD1. From germline, CDR1 is SGHDT and CDR2 YYEEEE. The CDR3 is made up of 14 amino acids. After removal of 7 bases from V and 0 bases from J, the junction contained 6 bases not matched to a gene. This chain's CDR3 is CASGTGGTSYEQYF. The CDR3 region has the DNA TGTGCCAGCGGAACAGGGGGAACCTCCTACGAGCAGTACTTC.